These 26 T cell receptor beta chains came from one sample sequenced in a study of blood T cell repertoires in COVID-19. Here immunoSEQ multiplex PCR was the method, and the copy in TCRdb shows in-frame clones only, minus some. Among around 67,000 clones listed, 80% to 90% were seen once. Sequencing was done on a sample of peripheral blood. These receptors all stem from a woman of 80 years or more with active or convalescent COVID-19.

The V call is TRBV29-1, the J call TRBJ2-2; the match to TRBD1 covers 8 bases. V was clipped by 7 bases and J by 4 bases; unmatched bases: 2. The CDR3 is made up of 12 amino acids. The germline V gene has CDR1 SQVTM and CDR2 ANQGSEA. The CDR3 region has the DNA TGCAGCGGGACAGGGTCCACCGGGGAGCTGTTTTTT. Translating gives CSGTGSTGELFF.

This rearrangement joins TRBV4-2 to TRBJ1-5; D is unresolved. Germline V gives CDR1 LGHNA, CDR2 YNFKEQ. The ends were cut back, 1 base at V and 0 bases at J, with 10 bases in the middle. There are 16 residues in the CDR3. CDR3 loop: CASSQVWQNSNQPQHF. The CDR3 DNA is TGTGCCAGCAGCCAAGTTTGGCAGAATAGCAATCAGCCCCAGCATTTT.

The chain couples TRBV19 to TRBJ2-5; TRBD2 might be the D (5 bases). Germline loops: CDR1 LNHDA, CDR2 SQIVND (reference sequence). V lost 4 bases and J 5 bases, leaving 5 bases between the germline ends. CDR3 length: 11 amino acids. The CDR3 loop is CASSREETQYF. The CDR3, as DNA: TGTGCCAGTAGTAGGGAGGAGACCCAGTACTTC.

The chain carries TRBV19 and TRBJ2-4; 9 nucleotides align to TRBD2. The CDR3 extends over 16 amino acids. Germline V CDR1 and CDR2: LNHDA, SQIVND (reference sequence). V lost 6 bases and J lost 10; bases outside the gene matches: 16. The CDR3 DNA reads as TGTGCCAGTAGACCAGCCGGGACTAGCATCCCAGGAATTCAGTACTTC. Its protein product is CASRPAGTSIPGIQYF.

This clone was picked up one time. V and J are TRBV15 and TRBJ1-1, with 7 bases fitting TRBD1. CDR3 size: 14 residues. CDR1 and CDR2 (germline): LNHNV, YYDKDF (reference sequence). V dropped 7 bases and J dropped 4; count of bases not matched to a gene: 9. The CDR3 DNA reads as TGTGCCACCATGAGGGGGCGTGTTGGCACTGAAGCTTTCTTT. Translating it yields CATMRGRVGTEAFF.

There are a few counts of this clone. The J gene is TRBJ1-5, the V gene TRBV7-2; unclear D gene. V gave up 1 base and J gave up 2 bases, with 9 bases separating them. The germline CDR1 and CDR2 sequences are SGHTA and FQGNSA. This CDR3 region has 15 residues. This CDR3 is CASSLERVGNQPQHF. CDR3 DNA sequence: TGTGCCAGCAGCTTAGAGAGGGTTGGCAATCAGCCCCAGCATTTT. Supplemented by reference TRBV7-2 and TRBJ1-5, the full variable domain reads GAGVSQSPSNKVTEKGKDVELRCDPISGHTALYWYRQSLGQGLEFLIYFQGNSAPDKSGLPSDRFSAERTGGSVSTLTIQRTQQEDSAVYLCASSLERVGNQPQHFGDGTRLSIL.

The CDR3 region has the DNA TGCGCCAGCAGCTTGGGACAGGGGACAATCTATGGCTACACCTTC. As protein: CASSLGQGTIYGYTF. The rearrangement links TRBV5-1 to TRBJ1-2; 8 nucleotides agree with TRBD1. Germline CDR1 reads SGHRS; CDR2 reads YFSETQ. This CDR3 is 15 amino acids long. The V gene end was trimmed by 0 bases and the J gene end by 4 bases; junction bases not matched to a gene: 5. Full variable domain (missing parts from reference TRBV5-1 and TRBJ1-2): KAGVTQTPRYLIKTRGQQVTLSCSPISGHRSVSWYQQTPGQGLQFLFEYFSETQRNKGNFPGRFSGRQFSNSRSEMNVSTLELGDSALYLCASSLGQGTIYGYTFGSGTRLTVV.

This rearrangement joins TRBV5-1 to TRBJ2-1; the match to TRBD1 covers 8 bases. Germline V gene sequence: CDR1 SGHRS, CDR2 YFSETQ. The CDR3 extends over 14 amino acids. The trim removed 3 bases at V and 9 bases at J, leaving 8 bases unmatched. The CDR3 DNA is TGCGCCAGCAGCTACCAGACAGGGGAAGGTGAGCAGTTCTTC. Its translation: CASSYQTGEGEQFF.

The chain is built from TRBV11-2 and TRBJ2-4; a possible D gene is TRBD2 (5 bases). Germline V gives CDR1 SGHAT, CDR2 FQNNGV. The germline V and J ends were trimmed by 5 bases and 8 bases, with 16 bases remaining between them. CDR3 length: 14 residues. For the CDR3, the DNA is TGTGCCAGCAGCCCCGCCGGACTTAGGGACATTCAGTACTTC. Its protein is CASSPAGLRDIQYF. The whole variable domain, remainder taken from reference TRBV11-2 and TRBJ2-4, is EAGVAQSPRYKIIEKRQSVAFWCNPISGHATLYWYQQILGQGPKLLIQFQNNGVVDDSQLPKDRFSAERLKGVDSTLKIQPAKLEDSAVYLCASSPAGLRDIQYFGAGTRLSVL.

The rearrangement links TRBV3-1 (or the pseudogene TRBV3-2) to TRBJ2-1; the match to TRBD2 covers 8 bases. This CDR3 has 17 residues. J was trimmed by 0 bases and V by 3 bases; bases with no gene match: 7. CDR1 is LGHDT and CDR2 is YNNKEL in the germline V gene (reference sequence). CDR3 nucleotide sequence: TGTGCCAGCAGCCATTCCGGTCGGGGGGGCTCCTACAATGAGCAGTTCTTC. This encodes CASSHSGRGGSYNEQFF.

This clone was observed once. The rearrangement joins TRBV6-2 or TRBV6-3 to TRBJ2-2; 10 bases align to TRBD2. CDR1 and CDR2 from the germline V gene are MNHEY and SVGEGT. The V segment lost 5 bases and the J segment 4 bases; nucleotides outside the gene matches: 4. CDR3 size: 15 residues. In DNA form, the CDR3 reads TGTGCCAGCAGTAAACAGCGGGGGGGCACCGGGGAGCTGTTTTTT. Protein sequence: CASSKQRGGTGELFF.

The rearrangement links TRBV5-4 to TRBJ1-4; 9 bases are shared with TRBD1. This CDR3 has 16 residues. Germline V gene data show CDR1 as SGHNT and CDR2 as YYREEE (reference sequence). V trimming: 2 bases; J trimming: 4 bases; junction bases outside the gene matches: 6. The CDR3 sequence: CASSLGQGSRNEKLFF. The CDR3 DNA is TGTGCCAGCAGCTTAGGACAGGGGAGTCGTAATGAAAAACTGTTTTTT.

The chain couples TRBV10-1 to TRBJ2-5; no clear D. Trimming shortened V by 8 bases and J by 1 base, and 8 bases separated the two germline ends. In germline, CDR1 is WNHNN, CDR2 SYGVQD (reference sequence). The CDR3 loop spans 12 amino acids. The CDR3 protein is CASPTVQETQYF. CDR3 DNA: TGCGCCAGCCCCACAGTCCAAGAGACCCAGTACTTC.

The rearrangement uses TRBV24-1 and TRBJ2-2; no firm D call. Germline loops: CDR1 KGHDR, CDR2 SFDVKD. The CDR3 runs to 14 residues. V dropped 4 bases and J dropped 4 bases, with 9 bases sitting between them. CDR3 region: CATSDPRVTGELFF. CDR3 nucleotides: TGTGCCACCAGTGACCCCCGGGTCACCGGGGAGCTGTTTTTT.

Here the CDR3 DNA reads TGCGCCAGCAGCTTGACGGCGGAGGAGACTGAAGCTTTCTTT. This codes for CASSLTAEETEAFF. The genes are TRBV5-1 and TRBJ1-1; no reliable D call. CDR3 size: 14 residues. V shed 1 base and J shed 5 bases, with 12 bases lying between them. The germline gives CDR1 SGHRS, CDR2 YFSETQ.

The gene calls are TRBV18 and TRBJ2-1, with 8 nucleotides matching TRBD2. This CDR3 spans 15 amino acids. Losses at the gene ends were 0 bases for V and 4 bases for J; bases not matched to a gene: 2. Germline CDR1 is KGHSH and CDR2 is LQKENI. CDR3 amino acids: CASSPPGTRYNEQFF. The CDR3 nucleotides read TGTGCCAGCTCACCACCGGGGACTAGATACAATGAGCAGTTCTTC. Using reference TRBV18 and TRBJ2-1 for the parts outside the CDR3, the full variable domain is NAGVMQNPRHLVRRRGQEARLRCSPMKGHSHVYWYRQLPEEGLKFMVYLQKENIIDESGMPKERFSAEFPKEGPSILRIQQVVRGDSAAYFCASSPPGTRYNEQFFGPGTRLTVL.

The sample holds a few counts of this clone. V usage is TRBV6-6 and J usage is TRBJ1-2; no clear D gene. This CDR3 has 12 residues. V was shortened by 6 bases and J by 4 bases, with 9 bases between the two germline ends. Per the germline V gene, CDR1 is MNHNY and CDR2 is SVGAGI (reference sequence). The DNA of the CDR3 is TGTGCCAGCAGGCCTATTGGCTATGGCTACACCTTC. This encodes CASRPIGYGYTF.

V gene TRBV6-5 combines with J gene TRBJ1-1; the D is unclear. CDR1 and CDR2 (germline): MNHEY, SVGAGI. V lost 11 bases and J lost 2, with 15 bases in between. The CDR3 has 13 amino acids. This chain's CDR3 is CALSFWTNTEAFF. Here the CDR3 DNA reads TGTGCCCTCAGCTTCTGGACTAACACTGAAGCTTTCTTT.

This clone came up once. CDR3 coding DNA: TGTGCCATCAGGGGGGAGGACACAGATACGCAGTATTTT. Translating gives CAIRGEDTDTQYF. The chain links TRBV10-3 to TRBJ2-3, with D tentatively TRBD2 (6 bases). The CDR3 has 13 amino acids. The germline V and J ends were trimmed by 6 bases and 2 bases, with 9 bases remaining between them. The germline V gene has CDR1 ENHRY and CDR2 SYGVKD.

V and J are TRBV19 and TRBJ1-4; D not certain. CDR3 length: 14 residues. Between the trimmed V and J ends, which lost 5 bases and 0 bases, there was a span of 7 bases. Germline V lookup: CDR1 LNHDA, CDR2 SQIVND (reference sequence). In DNA, the CDR3 is TGTGCCAGTAGTGACAAGCCAACTAATGAAAAACTGTTTTTT. Its translation: CASSDKPTNEKLFF.

The gene calls are TRBV5-4 and TRBJ1-1; 9 nucleotides match TRBD1. V was pared by 3 bases and J by 4 bases, with 7 bases of the junction left unmatched. Germline V gene data show CDR1 as SGHNT and CDR2 as YYREEE (reference sequence). This CDR3 is 15 amino acids long. The DNA of the CDR3 is TGTGCCAGCAGCTCCCGGGACAGGGAATCCACTGAAGCTTTCTTT. Translation gives CASSSRDRESTEAFF. The entire variable domain, with the rest obtained from reference TRBV5-4 and TRBJ1-1, is as follows: ETGVTQSPTHLIKTRGQQVTLRCSSQSGHNTVSWYQQALGQGPQFIFQYYREEENGRGNFPPRFSGLQFPNYSSELNVNALELDDSALYLCASSSRDRESTEAFFGQGTRLTVV.

The chain couples TRBV5-4 to TRBJ1-4; D is perhaps TRBD1 (6 bases). Trimming shortened V by 4 bases and J by 7 bases, and 17 bases separated the two germline ends. Germline V CDR1 and CDR2: SGHNT, YYREEE (reference sequence). The CDR3 is 15 amino acids. CDR3 sequence reads: CASSQPGPGAEKLFF. The CDR3 DNA reads TGTGCCAGCAGCCAACCGGGACCAGGGGCTGAAAAACTGTTTTTT. Combining the CDR3 with reference TRBV5-4 and TRBJ1-4 gives the whole variable domain ETGVTQSPTHLIKTRGQQVTLRCSSQSGHNTVSWYQQALGQGPQFIFQYYREEENGRGNFPPRFSGLQFPNYSSELNVNALELDDSALYLCASSQPGPGAEKLFFGSGTQLSVL.

This sequence joins TRBV15 and TRBJ2-5; TRBD1 matches 10 bases. The CDR3 runs to 17 residues. Trimming removed 4 bases from V and 4 bases from J; junction bases left unmatched: 12. CDR1 LNHNV and CDR2 YYDKDF come from the germline V gene (reference sequence). DNA for the CDR3: TGTGCCACCAGCACCGGGACAGGGGTTGACCTTGGAGAGACCCAGTACTTC. Translation gives CATSTGTGVDLGETQYF.

The J gene is TRBJ1-4, the V gene TRBV5-1, with 7 bases lining up with TRBD1. Losses at the gene ends were 2 bases for V and 6 bases for J; bases not matched to a gene: 4. Germline CDR1 SGHRS, CDR2 YFSETQ. CDR3 length: 14 residues. CDR3 sequence (DNA): TGCGCCAGCAGCTTAGGGACAGCAGATGAAAAACTGTTTTTT. Its translation: CASSLGTADEKLFF.

The V call is TRBV12-5, the J call TRBJ2-7; D is perhaps TRBD2 (6 bases). This CDR3 spans 13 amino acids. The germline gives CDR1 LGHNT, CDR2 FRNRAP. Trimming removed 6 bases at V and 0 bases at J, with 9 bases between. CDR3 in amino acids: CASGLTSSYEQYF. CDR3 sequence (DNA): TGTGCTAGTGGCTTGACTAGCTCCTACGAGCAGTACTTC.

The chain is built from TRBV7-8 and TRBJ1-1; perhaps TRBD1 as D (6 bases). Trimming stripped 1 base from V and 2 bases from J, with 11 bases between. Germline V gene data show CDR1 as SGHVS and CDR2 as FQNEAQ. This CDR3 comprises 15 residues. In nucleotides, the CDR3 is TGTGCCAGCAGCTTAGTGGCAGGGGTAAACACTGAAGCTTTCTTT. This encodes CASSLVAGVNTEAFF. The full variable domain, its missing parts supplied by reference TRBV7-8 and TRBJ1-1, is GAGVSQSPRYKVAKRGQDVALRCDPISGHVSLFWYQQALGQGPEFLTYFQNEAQLDKSGLPSDRFFAERPEGSVSTLKIQRTQQEDSAVYLCASSLVAGVNTEAFFGQGTRLTVV.